A single sample is the source of the 9 T cell receptor beta chains below, sequenced in a study of radiotherapy plus CTLA-4 blockade in lung cancer. Generated by immunoSEQ multiplex PCR, the TCRdb table keeps only in-frame clones and is missing some. The data contain 90,000 to 95,000 clones, 80% to 90% of them singletons. The input for sequencing was peripheral blood, taken from a patient treated with radiotherapy plus ipilimumab. All receptors come from a human donor with non-small cell lung cancer who had stable disease on radiotherapy plus ipilimumab.

This clone turned up a few times. The chain has TRBV6-6 and TRBJ1-4, with D perhaps matching TRBD1 (6 bases). Germline V gene lookup returns CDR1 MNHNY and CDR2 SVGAGI (reference sequence). The V end lost 6 bases, the J end lost 3 bases, and 17 bases lay between the germline ends. The length of the CDR3 is 16 residues. CDR3 residues: CASSRRTGTPNEKLFF. CDR3 in DNA: TGTGCCAGCAGCCGGAGGACCGGGACACCTAATGAAAAACTGTTTTTT.

The chain recombines TRBV6-6 with TRBJ1-5; no definite D call. The V gene's germline CDR1 is MNHNY and CDR2 SVGAGI (reference sequence). V was pared by 6 bases and J by 5 bases, with 11 bases between. This CDR3 contains 13 residues. Written as DNA, the CDR3 is TGTGCCAGCAGAACCCTTGCTGATCAGCCCCAGCATTTT. Protein product: CASRTLADQPQHF.

The gene calls are TRBV7-2 and TRBJ2-7, with D maybe TRBD1 (5 bases). This CDR3 has 16 residues. The germline V gene encodes CDR1 SGHTA and CDR2 FQGNSA. V dropped 1 base and J dropped 0 bases, with 13 bases sitting between them. The CDR3 nucleotides read TGTGCCAGCAGCTTAGGCAGGGCCCAGGACTCCTACGAGCAGTACTTC. Amino acids: CASSLGRAQDSYEQYF.

The chain recombines TRBV6-6 with TRBJ2-5, with TRBD2 matching over 8 bases. The CDR3 has 14 residues. CDR1 MNHNY and CDR2 SVGAGI come from the germline V gene (reference sequence). J was trimmed by 4 bases and V by 8 bases; bases with no gene match: 9. The CDR3 coding sequence is TGTGCCAGCTCCGGGGGGGGCGGGCGAGAGACCCAGTACTTC. Amino acid sequence: CASSGGGGRETQYF.

Points on this clone: It is likely a read error, because the conserved phenylalanine at the end of the CDR3 is missing. The CDR3 DNA reads as TGTGCCAGCAGTTATGGAGGGTTCTCCTACGAGCAGTACCTC. This sequence encodes CASSYGGFSYEQYL. V usage is TRBV6-5 and J usage is TRBJ2-7; possible D gene TRBD2, 6 bases. Germline CDR1 is MNHEY and CDR2 is SVGAGI. The V and J ends lost 3 bases and 0 bases respectively, with 9 bases between them. CDR3 length equals 14 residues.

This chain uses TRBV11-3 with TRBJ2-3; the D call may be TRBD1 or TRBD2 (7 bases each). CDR3 length: 18 amino acids. Germline CDR1 reads SGHNT; CDR2 reads YENEEA. Deletions cut 4 bases from V and 2 bases from J, with 22 bases between. CDR3 in DNA: TGTGCCAGCAGCTCAGGGGGATTGGCGGGAGCGATCACAGATACGCAGTATTTT. The encoded protein is CASSSGGLAGAITDTQYF.

The V gene is TRBV27, the J gene TRBJ1-2, with 8 bases fitting TRBD1. CDR1 MNHEY and CDR2 SMNVEV come from the germline V gene (reference sequence). There are 15 residues in the CDR3. Trimming at V came to 5 bases and at J to 4 bases, leaving 9 bases not matched to a gene. CDR3 loop: CASSTGQGRGYGYTF. In DNA form, the CDR3 reads TGTGCCAGCAGTACTGGACAGGGTCGTGGCTATGGCTACACCTTC.

The rearrangement uses TRBV30 and TRBJ1-2; the D is unclear. V lost 0 bases to trimming and J lost 6 bases, with 8 bases between them. The V gene's germline CDR1 is GTSNPN and CDR2 SVGIG (reference sequence). There are 12 residues in the CDR3. The CDR3 nucleotides are TGTGCCTGGAGTGTATCCGCCAATGGCTACACCTTC. Translating it yields CAWSVSANGYTF.

V is TRBV11-2 and J is TRBJ1-1; D not resolved. This CDR3 region has 12 residues. Trimming shortened V by 3 bases and J by 6 bases, and 8 bases separated the two germline ends. Germline loops: CDR1 SGHAT, CDR2 FQNNGV. The CDR3, as DNA: TGTGCCAGCAGCTTCCATGGGGCTGAAGCTTTCTTT. This translates into CASSFHGAEAFF. Filled out from reference TRBV11-2 and TRBJ1-1, the complete variable domain reads EAGVAQSPRYKIIEKRQSVAFWCNPISGHATLYWYQQILGQGPKLLIQFQNNGVVDDSQLPKDRFSAERLKGVDSTLKIQPAKLEDSAVYLCASSFHGAEAFFGQGTRLTVV.